The T cell receptor beta chain under discussion was sequenced for a study of regulatory T cells. General observations from the study: Skewed V and J usage and few unique V-J pairs marked patient repertoires, most in Tregs. Hydrophobic residues at CDR3 positions 6 and 7 were enriched in conventional CD4+ T cells of CD3G-deficient patients.

Remarks on this clone: Its antigen is unknown.

At testing, patients were 2 to 39 years old, with reduced naive and increased memory T-cell proportions. Regulatory (CD25-high CD127-low) and conventional (CD25-low CD127-high) CD4+ T cells were sorted separately. The primer mix had 52 TRBV and 13 TRBJ primers. The method was immunoSEQ multiplex PCR; TCRdb's version includes in-frame clones alone and lacks a portion of them. Altogether over 35,000 clones are present, 70% to 90% being singletons, with the ten largest covering 2% to 3%. The CDR3 is 13 amino acids. Germline CDR1 is WSHSY and CDR2 is SAAADI. V lost 5 bases and J lost 7, with 13 bases in between.

Sequencing was done on a sample of conventional CD4+ T cells sorted from blood. This TCR was sampled from a person under 35 with CD3G deficiency. The chain uses TRBV10-2 and TRBJ2-3, with D unresolved. The DNA of the CDR3 is TGCGCCAGCAGTCGTTATACTGGTTATACGCAGTATTTT. Translated, it gives CASSRYTGYTQYF.